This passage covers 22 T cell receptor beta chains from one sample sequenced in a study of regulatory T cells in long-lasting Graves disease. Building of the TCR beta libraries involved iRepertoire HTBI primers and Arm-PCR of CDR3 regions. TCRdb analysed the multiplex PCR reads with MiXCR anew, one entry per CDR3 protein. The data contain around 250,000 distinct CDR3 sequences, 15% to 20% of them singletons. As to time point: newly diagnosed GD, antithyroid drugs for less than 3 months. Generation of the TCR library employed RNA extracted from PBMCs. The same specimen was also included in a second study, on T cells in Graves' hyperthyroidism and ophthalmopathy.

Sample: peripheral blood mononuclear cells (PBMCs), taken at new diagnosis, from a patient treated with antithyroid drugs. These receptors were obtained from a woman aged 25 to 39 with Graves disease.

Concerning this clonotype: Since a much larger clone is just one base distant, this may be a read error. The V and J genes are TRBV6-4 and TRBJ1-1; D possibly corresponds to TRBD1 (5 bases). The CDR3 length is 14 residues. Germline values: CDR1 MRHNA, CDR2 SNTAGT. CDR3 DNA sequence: TGTGCCAACAGTGTAAGGGACCTCGCCACTGAAGCTTTCTTT. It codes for CANSVRDLATEAFF.

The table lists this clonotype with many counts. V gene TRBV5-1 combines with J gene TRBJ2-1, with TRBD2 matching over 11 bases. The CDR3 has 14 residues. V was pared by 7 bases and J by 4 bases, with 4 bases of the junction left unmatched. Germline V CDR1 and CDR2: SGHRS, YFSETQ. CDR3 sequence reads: CASSTSGDYNEQFF. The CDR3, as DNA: TGCGCCAGCTCGACTAGCGGGGATTACAATGAGCAGTTCTTC.

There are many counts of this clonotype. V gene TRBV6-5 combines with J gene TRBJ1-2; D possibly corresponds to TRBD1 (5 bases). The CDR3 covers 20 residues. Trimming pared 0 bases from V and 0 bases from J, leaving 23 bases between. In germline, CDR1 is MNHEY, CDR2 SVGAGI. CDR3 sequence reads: CASSYSMGGGASSPNYGYTF. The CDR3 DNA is TGTGCCAGCAGTTACTCGATGGGCGGAGGGGCCTCCTCACCTAACTATGGCTACACCTTC.

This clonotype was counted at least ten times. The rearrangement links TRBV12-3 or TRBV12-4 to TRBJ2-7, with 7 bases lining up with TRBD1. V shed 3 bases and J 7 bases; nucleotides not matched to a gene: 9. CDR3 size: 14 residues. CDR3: CASSLLRGPEEQYF. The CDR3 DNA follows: TGTGCCAGCAGTTTGTTGAGGGGGCCGGAAGAGCAGTACTTC.

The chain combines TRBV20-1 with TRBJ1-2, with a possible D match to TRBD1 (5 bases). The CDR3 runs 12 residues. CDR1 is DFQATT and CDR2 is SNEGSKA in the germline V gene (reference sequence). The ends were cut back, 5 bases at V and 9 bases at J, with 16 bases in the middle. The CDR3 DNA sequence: TGCAGTGCTCCGAGTGATGACAGACGCTACACCTTC. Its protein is CSAPSDDRRYTF.

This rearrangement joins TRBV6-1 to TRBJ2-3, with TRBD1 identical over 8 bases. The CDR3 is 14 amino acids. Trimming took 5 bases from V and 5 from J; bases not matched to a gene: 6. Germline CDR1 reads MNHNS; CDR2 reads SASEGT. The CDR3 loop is CASSPGTGQDTQYF. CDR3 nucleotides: TGTGCCAGCAGTCCCGGGACAGGTCAAGATACGCAGTATTTT.

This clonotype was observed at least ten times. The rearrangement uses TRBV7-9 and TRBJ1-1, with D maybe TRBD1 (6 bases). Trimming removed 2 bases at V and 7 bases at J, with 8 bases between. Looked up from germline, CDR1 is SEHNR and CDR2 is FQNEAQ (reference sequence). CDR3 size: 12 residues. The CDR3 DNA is TGTGCCAGCAGCTTACAGGACAGTGAAGCTTTCTTT. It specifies CASSLQDSEAFF.

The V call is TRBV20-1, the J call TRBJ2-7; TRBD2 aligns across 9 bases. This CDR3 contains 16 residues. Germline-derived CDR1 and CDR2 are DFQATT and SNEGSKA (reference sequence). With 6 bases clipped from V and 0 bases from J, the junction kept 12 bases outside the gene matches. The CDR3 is CSAGASGVFSSYEQYF. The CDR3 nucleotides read TGCAGTGCCGGGGCTAGCGGGGTTTTTAGCTCCTACGAGCAGTACTTC.

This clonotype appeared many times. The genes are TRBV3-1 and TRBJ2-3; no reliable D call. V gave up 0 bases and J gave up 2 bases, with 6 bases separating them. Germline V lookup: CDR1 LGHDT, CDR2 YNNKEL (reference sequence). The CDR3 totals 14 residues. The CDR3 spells CASSQEVVTDTQYF. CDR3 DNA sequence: TGTGCCAGCAGCCAAGAAGTTGTCACAGATACGCAGTATTTT.

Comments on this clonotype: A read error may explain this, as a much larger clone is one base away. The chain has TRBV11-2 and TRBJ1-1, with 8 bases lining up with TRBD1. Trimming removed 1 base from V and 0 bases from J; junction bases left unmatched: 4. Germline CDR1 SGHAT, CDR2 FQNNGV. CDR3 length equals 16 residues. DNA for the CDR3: TGTGCCAGCAGCTTAGCCCCGGGACAGGTGAACACTGAAGCTTTCTTT. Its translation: CASSLAPGQVNTEAFF.

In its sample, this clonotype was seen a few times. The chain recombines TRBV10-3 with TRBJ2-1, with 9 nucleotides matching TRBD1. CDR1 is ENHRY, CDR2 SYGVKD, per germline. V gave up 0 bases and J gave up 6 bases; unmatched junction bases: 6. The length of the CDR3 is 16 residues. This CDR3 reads CAISESWTGVGNEQFF. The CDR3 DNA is TGTGCCATCAGTGAGTCGTGGACAGGGGTGGGCAATGAGCAGTTCTTC.

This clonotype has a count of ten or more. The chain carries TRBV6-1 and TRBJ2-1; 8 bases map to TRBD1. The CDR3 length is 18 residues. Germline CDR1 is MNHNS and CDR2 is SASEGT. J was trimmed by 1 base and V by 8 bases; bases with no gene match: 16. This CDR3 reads CASVNGQGIPYSYNEQFF. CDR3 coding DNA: TGTGCCAGCGTGAATGGACAGGGTATCCCTTATTCCTACAATGAGCAGTTCTTC.

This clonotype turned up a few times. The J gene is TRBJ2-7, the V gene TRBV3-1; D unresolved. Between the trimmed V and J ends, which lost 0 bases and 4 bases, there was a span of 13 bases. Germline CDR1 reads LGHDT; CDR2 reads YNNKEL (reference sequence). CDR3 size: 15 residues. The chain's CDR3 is CASSQDGGYSYEQYF. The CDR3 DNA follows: TGTGCCAGCAGCCAAGATGGTGGCTATTCGTACGAGCAGTACTTC.

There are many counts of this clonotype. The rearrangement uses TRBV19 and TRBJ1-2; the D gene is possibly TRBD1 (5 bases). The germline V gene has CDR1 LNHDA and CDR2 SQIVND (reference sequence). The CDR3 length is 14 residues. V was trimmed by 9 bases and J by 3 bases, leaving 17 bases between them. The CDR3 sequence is CASRKGQGDYGYTF. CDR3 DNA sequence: TGTGCCAGCCGAAAGGGGCAGGGTGACTATGGCTACACCTTC.

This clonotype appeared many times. The CDR3 coding sequence is TGCGCCAGCAGCCGGGAGACAGAAGCAAAACTGTTTTTT. The encoded protein is CASSRETEAKLFF. This chain joins TRBV5-1 and TRBJ1-4; the D gene is possibly TRBD1 (5 bases). This CDR3 comprises 13 residues. Looked up from germline, CDR1 is SGHRS and CDR2 is YFSETQ. The germline V and J ends were trimmed by 4 bases and 10 bases, with 14 bases remaining between them.

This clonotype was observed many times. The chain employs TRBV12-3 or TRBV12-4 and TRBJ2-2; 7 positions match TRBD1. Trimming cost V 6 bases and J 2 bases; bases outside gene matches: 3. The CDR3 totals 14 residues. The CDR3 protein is CASRGDSNTGELFF. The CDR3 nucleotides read TGTGCCAGCAGGGGGGACAGCAACACCGGGGAGCTGTTTTTT.

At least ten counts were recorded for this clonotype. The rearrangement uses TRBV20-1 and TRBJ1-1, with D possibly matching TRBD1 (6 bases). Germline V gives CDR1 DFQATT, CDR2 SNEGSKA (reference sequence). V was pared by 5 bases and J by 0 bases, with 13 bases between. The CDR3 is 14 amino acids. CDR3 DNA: TGCAGTGCTTTAGCAGGGGTACTGAACACTGAAGCTTTCTTT. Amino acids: CSALAGVLNTEAFF.

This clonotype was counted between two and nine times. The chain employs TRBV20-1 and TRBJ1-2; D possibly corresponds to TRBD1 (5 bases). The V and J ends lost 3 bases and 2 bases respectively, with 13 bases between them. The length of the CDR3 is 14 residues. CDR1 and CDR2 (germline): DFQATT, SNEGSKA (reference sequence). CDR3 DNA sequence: TGCAGTGCTAGCCGGGACTCAGGGAACTATGGCTACACCTTC. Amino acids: CSASRDSGNYGYTF.

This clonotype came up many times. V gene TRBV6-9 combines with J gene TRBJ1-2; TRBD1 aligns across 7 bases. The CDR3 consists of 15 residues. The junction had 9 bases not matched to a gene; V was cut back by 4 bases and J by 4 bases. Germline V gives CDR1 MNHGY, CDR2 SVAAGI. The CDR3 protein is CASSSYRGSIYGYTF. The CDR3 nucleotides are TGTGCCAGCAGTTCATACAGGGGATCGATCTATGGCTACACCTTC.

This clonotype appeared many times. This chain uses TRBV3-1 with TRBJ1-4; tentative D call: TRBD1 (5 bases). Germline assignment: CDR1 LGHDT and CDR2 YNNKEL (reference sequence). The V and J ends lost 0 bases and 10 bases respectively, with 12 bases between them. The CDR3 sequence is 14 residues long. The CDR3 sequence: CASSQESTDGKLFF. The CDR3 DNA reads TGTGCCAGCAGCCAAGAGTCGACAGACGGAAAACTGTTTTTT.

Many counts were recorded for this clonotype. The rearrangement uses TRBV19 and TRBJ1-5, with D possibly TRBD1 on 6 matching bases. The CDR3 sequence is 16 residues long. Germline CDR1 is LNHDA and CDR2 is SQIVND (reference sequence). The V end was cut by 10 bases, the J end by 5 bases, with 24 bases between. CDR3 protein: CATRWGHRRNDQPQHF. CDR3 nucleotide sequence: TGTGCCACCCGGTGGGGACACCGACGAAATGATCAGCCCCAGCATTTT. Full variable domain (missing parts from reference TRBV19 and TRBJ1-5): DGGITQSPKYLFRKEGQNVTLSCEQNLNHDAMYWYRQDPGQGLRLIYYSQIVNDFQKGDIAEGYSVSREKKESFPLTVTSAQKNPTAFYLCATRWGHRRNDQPQHFGDGTRLSIL.

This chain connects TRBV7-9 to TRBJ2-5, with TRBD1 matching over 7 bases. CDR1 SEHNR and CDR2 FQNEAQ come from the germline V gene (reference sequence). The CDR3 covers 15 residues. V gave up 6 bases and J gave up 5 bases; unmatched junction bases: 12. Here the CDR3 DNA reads TGTGCCAGCAGAACGTCTAGGGGGCGCGGGGAGACCCAGTACTTC. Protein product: CASRTSRGRGETQYF.